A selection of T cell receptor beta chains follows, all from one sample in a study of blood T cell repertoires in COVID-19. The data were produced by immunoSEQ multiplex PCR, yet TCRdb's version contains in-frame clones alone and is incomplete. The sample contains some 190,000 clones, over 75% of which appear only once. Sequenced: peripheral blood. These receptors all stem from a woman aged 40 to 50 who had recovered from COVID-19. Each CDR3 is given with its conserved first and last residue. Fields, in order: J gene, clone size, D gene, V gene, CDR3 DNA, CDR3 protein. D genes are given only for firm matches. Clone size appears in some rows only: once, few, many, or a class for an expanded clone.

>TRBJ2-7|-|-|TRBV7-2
TGTGCCAGCAGCTTAGCACCAGGGAAGAACTCCTACGAGCAGTACTTC
CASSLAPGKNSYEQYF
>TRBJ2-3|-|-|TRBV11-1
TGTGCCAGCAGCCTCCAGACAGGCACAGATACGCAGTATTTT
CASSLQTGTDTQYF
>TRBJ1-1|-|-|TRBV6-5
TGTGCCAGCAGTTCCGCCCGGGATGAGGCTGAAGCTTTCTTT
CASSSARDEAEAFF
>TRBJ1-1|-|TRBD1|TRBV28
TGTGCCAGCAGTCCCGGGACAGTGTACACTGAAGCTTTCTTT
CASSPGTVYTEAFF
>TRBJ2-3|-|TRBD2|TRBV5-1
TGCGCCAGCAGCTCCACTAGCGGCACAGATACGCAGTATTTT
CASSSTSGTDTQYF
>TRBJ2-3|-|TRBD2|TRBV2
TGTGCCAGCAAGCGACTTGGACTAGCGGGAGCCGGTGAACCCACAGATACGCAGTATTTT
CASKRLGLAGAGEPTDTQYF
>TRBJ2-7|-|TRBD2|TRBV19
TGTGCCAGTAGTATTATAGCGGGAGGCAGTGACGAGCAGTACTTC
CASSIIAGGSDEQYF
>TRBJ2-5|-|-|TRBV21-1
TGTGCCAGCAGCATACGACAGGGCCTGGGGGAGACCCAGTACTTC
CASSIRQGLGETQYF
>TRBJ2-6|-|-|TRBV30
TGTGCCTGGAGTGTCCCCCCCACGACAGTGATCCTGACTTTC
CAWSVPPTTVILTF
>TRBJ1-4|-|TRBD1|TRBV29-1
TGCAGCATCCAATTGGGGACAGCCGTCGATGAAAAACTGTTTTTT
CSIQLGTAVDEKLFF
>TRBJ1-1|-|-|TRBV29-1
TGCAGCGTTTTGAGACAGTCATACACTGAAGCTTTCTTT
CSVLRQSYTEAFF
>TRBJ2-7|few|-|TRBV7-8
TGTGCCAGCAGCTTAGCGGCCTCAGTCGCCGAGCAGTACTTC
CASSLAASVAEQYF
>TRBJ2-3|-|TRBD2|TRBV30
TGTGCCTGGAGTGTTACTAGCGGGAGTCAAGATACGCAGTATTTT
CAWSVTSGSQDTQYF
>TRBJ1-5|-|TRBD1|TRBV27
TGTGCCAGCAGTTTACCTTACACAAAACAGGGGATCAATCAGCCCCAGCATTTT
CASSLPYTKQGINQPQHF
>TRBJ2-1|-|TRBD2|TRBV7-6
TGTGCCAGCAGCCTCTATTGGACTAGCAATGGAAATGAGCAGTTCTTC
CASSLYWTSNGNEQFF
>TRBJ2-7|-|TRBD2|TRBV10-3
TGTGCCATCAGTCTACTAGCGGGAGCCTTTCACGAGCAGTACTTC
CAISLLAGAFHEQYF
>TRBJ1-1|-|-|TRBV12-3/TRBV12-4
TGTGCCAGCAGTGAGACAGGGAACACTGAAGCTTTCTTT
CASSETGNTEAFF
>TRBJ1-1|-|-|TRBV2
TGTGCCAGCAGTGAAGGGTGGGGGCCTCCTGAAGCTTTCTTT
CASSEGWGPPEAFF
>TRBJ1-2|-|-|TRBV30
TGTGCCTGGAGTGCTCGGGGTGTCGGCTACACCTTC
CAWSARGVGYTF
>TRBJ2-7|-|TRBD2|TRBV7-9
TGTGCCAGCAGCCTAGCGGGAGGGCCCTACGAGCAGTACTTC
CASSLAGGPYEQYF
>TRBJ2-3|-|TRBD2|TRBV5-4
TGTGCCAGCGCGGGAGCGGGCACAGATACGCAGTATTTT
CASAGAGTDTQYF
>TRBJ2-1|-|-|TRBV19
TGTGCCAGTAGACTAGGGTCGACGGTCTACAATGAGCAGTTCTTC
CASRLGSTVYNEQFF
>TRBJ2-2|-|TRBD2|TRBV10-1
TGCGCCAACGGCGGGAGGGCCACCGGGGAGCTGTTTTTT
CANGGRATGELFF
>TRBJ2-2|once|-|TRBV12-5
TGTGCTAGTGGTTTAGGGAGTCGGGCATACACCGGGGAGCTGTTTTTT
CASGLGSRAYTGELFF
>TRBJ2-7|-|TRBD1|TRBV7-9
TGTGCCAGCAGCTTAGGTGGACAGGGGTTTTTCGAGCAGTACTTC
CASSLGGQGFFEQYF
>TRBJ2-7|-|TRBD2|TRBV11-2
TGTGCCAGCAGCCCGGGACTAGCGGGAGCAGGGGAGCAGTACTTC
CASSPGLAGAGEQYF
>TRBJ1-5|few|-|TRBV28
TGTGCCAGCAACACTTGGGCAGAGCAAGGGCCCCAGCATTTT
CASNTWAEQGPQHF
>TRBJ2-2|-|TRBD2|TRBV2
TGTGCCAGCAGTGTCTCGGGACTAGCGGGAGAAGGGACCGGGGAGCTGTTTTTT
CASSVSGLAGEGTGELFF
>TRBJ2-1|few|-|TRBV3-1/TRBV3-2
TGTGCCAGCAGCCTACGGGGGGCGCGCTCCTACAATGAGCAGTTCTTC
CASSLRGARSYNEQFF
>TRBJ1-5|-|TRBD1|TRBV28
TGTGCCAGCAGCAGGGACAGGGCTGGTCAGCCCCAGCATTTT
CASSRDRAGQPQHF
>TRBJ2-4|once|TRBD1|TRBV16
TGTGCCAGCAGCCAACGGGACAGGGGGCTGGCCAAAAACATTCAGTACTTC
CASSQRDRGLAKNIQYF
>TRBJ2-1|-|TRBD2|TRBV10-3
TGTGCCATCGGGGGGACTAGCTTCGATGAGCAGTTCTTC
CAIGGTSFDEQFF
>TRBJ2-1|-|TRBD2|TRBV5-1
TGCGCCAGCAGCCCGACTAGCGGGACCCGCTACAATGAGCAGTTCTTC
CASSPTSGTRYNEQFF
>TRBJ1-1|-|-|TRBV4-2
TGTGCCAGCAGCCAAGATGACGGACAGATCAACACTGAAGCTTTCTTT
CASSQDDGQINTEAFF
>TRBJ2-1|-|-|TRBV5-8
TGTGCCAGCAGTCGGGCCGGGGGTGAGCAGTTCTTC
CASSRAGGEQFF
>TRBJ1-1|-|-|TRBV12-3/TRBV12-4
TGTGCCAGCACCCCCGGCAGCGCCACTGAAGCTTTCTTT
CASTPGSATEAFF
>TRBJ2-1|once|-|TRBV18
TGTGCCAGCTCACCAGAAGGCGAGGGCTACAATGAGCAGTTCTTC
CASSPEGEGYNEQFF
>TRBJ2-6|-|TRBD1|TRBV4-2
TGTGCCAGCAGCCGACAGGGTTCAGGGGCCAACGTCCTGACTTTC
CASSRQGSGANVLTF
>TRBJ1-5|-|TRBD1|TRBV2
TGTGCCAGCAGGGACAGGGTGGGTCAGCCCCAGCATTTT
CASRDRVGQPQHF
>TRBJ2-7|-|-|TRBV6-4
TGTGCCAGCAGTCTTATGGAGGGAGCTTACGAGCAGTACTTC
CASSLMEGAYEQYF
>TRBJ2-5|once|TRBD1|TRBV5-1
TGCGCCAGCAGCTTGGGACAGGGATACGGAGAGACCCAGTACTTC
CASSLGQGYGETQYF
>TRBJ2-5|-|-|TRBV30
TGTGCCTGGACCCGGGAAAGCCCCGTCGGGACCCAGTACTTC
CAWTRESPVGTQYF
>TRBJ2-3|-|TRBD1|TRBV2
TGTGCCAGCAGGGGACAGGGGGAATACACAGATACGCAGTATTTT
CASRGQGEYTDTQYF
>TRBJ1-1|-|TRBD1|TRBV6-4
TGTGCCAGCAGCGAACAGGGGGCCCGTACTGAAGCTTTCTTT
CASSEQGARTEAFF
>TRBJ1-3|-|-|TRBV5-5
TGTGCCAGCAGCTTGGCAGGGAATCCCCCCTCTGGAAACACCATATATTTT
CASSLAGNPPSGNTIYF
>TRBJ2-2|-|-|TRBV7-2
TGTGCCAGCAGCCAGGGGAGCCCCGGGGAGCTGTTTTTT
CASSQGSPGELFF
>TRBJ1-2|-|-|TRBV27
TGTGCCAGCAGTTCGTGGGGTCAGGGAGGCTACACCTTC
CASSSWGQGGYTF
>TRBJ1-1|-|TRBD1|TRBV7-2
TGTGCCAGCAGCTTAAATCGACAGGGGTTAACGGGGAACACTGAAGCTTTCTTT
CASSLNRQGLTGNTEAFF
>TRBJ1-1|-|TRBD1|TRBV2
TGTGCCAGCAGTGAAGCCCCACAGGGGGACACTGAAGCTTTCTTT
CASSEAPQGDTEAFF
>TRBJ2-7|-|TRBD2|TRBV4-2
TGTGCCAGCAGCCCCGGGGGAACTAGCGAGTACGAGCAGTACTTC
CASSPGGTSEYEQYF
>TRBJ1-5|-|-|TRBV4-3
TGCGCCAGCAGCCAATCATATGACGGACACCTTAGCAATCAGCCCCAGCATTTT
CASSQSYDGHLSNQPQHF
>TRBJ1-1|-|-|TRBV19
TGTGCCAGTACCACTAGGACAGAGAACACTGAAGCTTTCTTT
CASTTRTENTEAFF
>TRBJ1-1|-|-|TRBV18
TGTGCCAGCTCTCTTGCCTTACTTAGTGTTAACACTGAAGCTTTCTTT
CASSLALLSVNTEAFF
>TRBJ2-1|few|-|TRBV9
TGTGCCAGCAGCGCTTACGGGAGCCCCGCATACAATGAGCAGTTCTTC
CASSAYGSPAYNEQFF